The 5 T cell receptor beta chains below were found in one sample sequenced in a study of blood T cell repertoires in COVID-19. Produced via immunoSEQ multiplex PCR; TCRdb's table is partial and in-frame only. The data show a few hundred thousand clones, about 80% seen once. Sequenced: peripheral blood. These receptors originate from a person aged 65-85 years with COVID-19, enrolled during active disease.

This chain links TRBV7-2 with TRBJ2-2, with 12 nucleotides matching TRBD2. With V trimmed by 7 bases and J by 0 bases, 9 bases remained unmatched. CDR3 length: 18 residues. Per germline, CDR1 SGHTA and CDR2 FQGNSA. The CDR3 loop is CASIQPSGGASNTGELFF. The CDR3 bases are TGTGCCAGCATCCAACCTAGCGGGGGGGCCTCGAACACCGGGGAGCTGTTTTTT.

V and J are TRBV5-1 and TRBJ2-5; 13 bases are shared with TRBD2. The germline CDR1 and CDR2 sequences are SGHRS and YFSETQ. Trimming took 3 bases from V and 2 from J; bases not matched to a gene: 4. CDR3 size: 16 residues. In nucleotides, the CDR3 is TGCGCCAGCAGCTCGGGACTAGCGGGAAGGCAAGAGACCCAGTACTTC. This gives the protein CASSSGLAGRQETQYF.

V gene TRBV29-1 combines with J gene TRBJ2-1; tentatively, D is TRBD2 (6 bases). The germline gives CDR1 SQVTM, CDR2 ANQGSEA. V gave up 7 bases and J gave up 5 bases, with 18 bases separating them. The CDR3 is 14 amino acids. CDR3 region: CSGGGGRGDNEQFF. In nucleotides, the CDR3 is TGCAGCGGTGGGGGAGGTAGGGGAGACAATGAGCAGTTCTTC.

This clone came up once. The V gene is TRBV3-1 (or the pseudogene TRBV3-2), the J gene TRBJ2-1; maybe TRBD1 (5 bases). The germline V gene has CDR1 LGHDT and CDR2 YNNKEL (reference sequence). Trimming shortened V by 0 bases and J by 0 bases, and 18 bases separated the two germline ends. The CDR3 has 19 amino acids. The CDR3 coding sequence is TGTGCCAGCAGCCAAGATAAGGGGAAACGGCCCCGCTCCTACAATGAGCAGTTCTTC. It translates to CASSQDKGKRPRSYNEQFF.

The chain joins TRBV2 to TRBJ2-5; a weak D match, TRBD2 (6 bases). Trimming stripped 7 bases from V and 4 bases from J, with 19 bases between. CDR1 and CDR2 (germline): SNHLY, FYNNEI. The CDR3 covers 15 residues. The CDR3: CASTIRRLGRETQYF. CDR3 DNA: TGTGCCAGCACCATAAGAAGACTAGGGCGAGAGACCCAGTACTTC.